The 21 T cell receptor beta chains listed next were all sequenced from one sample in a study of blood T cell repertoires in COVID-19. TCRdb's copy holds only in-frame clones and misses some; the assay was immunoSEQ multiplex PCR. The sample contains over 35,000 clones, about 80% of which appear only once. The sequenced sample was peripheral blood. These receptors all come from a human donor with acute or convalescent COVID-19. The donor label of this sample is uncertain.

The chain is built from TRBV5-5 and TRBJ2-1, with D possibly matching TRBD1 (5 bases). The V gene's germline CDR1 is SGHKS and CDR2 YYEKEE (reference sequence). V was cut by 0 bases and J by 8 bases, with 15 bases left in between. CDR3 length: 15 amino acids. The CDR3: CASSLVMGQVDEQFF. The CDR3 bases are TGTGCCAGCAGCTTGGTTATGGGGCAGGTCGATGAGCAGTTCTTC.

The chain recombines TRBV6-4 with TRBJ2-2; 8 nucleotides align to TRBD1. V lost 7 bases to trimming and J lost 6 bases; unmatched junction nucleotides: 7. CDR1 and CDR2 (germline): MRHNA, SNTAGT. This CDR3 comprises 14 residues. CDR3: CASTLTGDSGELFF. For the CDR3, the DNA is TGTGCCAGCACCTTGACAGGGGACTCCGGGGAGCTGTTTTTT.

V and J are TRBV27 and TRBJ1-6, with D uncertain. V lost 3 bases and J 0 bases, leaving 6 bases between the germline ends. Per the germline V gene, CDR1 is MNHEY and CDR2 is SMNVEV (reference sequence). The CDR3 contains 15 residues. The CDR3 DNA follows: TGTGCCAGCAGTTTTGAGAGCTCCTATAATTCACCCCTCCACTTT. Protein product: CASSFESSYNSPLHF.

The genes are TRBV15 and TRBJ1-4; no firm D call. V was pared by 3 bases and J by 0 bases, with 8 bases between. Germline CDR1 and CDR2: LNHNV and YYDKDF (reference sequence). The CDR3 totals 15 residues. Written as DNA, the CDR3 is TGTGCCACCAGCAGGGAGACGGCAACTAATGAAAAACTGTTTTTT. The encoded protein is CATSRETATNEKLFF.

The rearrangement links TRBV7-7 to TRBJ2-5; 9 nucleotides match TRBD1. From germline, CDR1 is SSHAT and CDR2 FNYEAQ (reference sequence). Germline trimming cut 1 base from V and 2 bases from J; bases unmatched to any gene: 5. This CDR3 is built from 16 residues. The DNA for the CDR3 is TGTGCCAGCAGCTTAGGTTTAGGGACAGGGCAAGAGACCCAGTACTTC. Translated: CASSLGLGTGQETQYF.

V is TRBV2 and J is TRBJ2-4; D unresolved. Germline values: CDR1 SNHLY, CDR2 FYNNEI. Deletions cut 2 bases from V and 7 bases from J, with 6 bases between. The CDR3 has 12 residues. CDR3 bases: TGTGCCAGCAGTGAACGAGTGAACATTCAGTACTTC. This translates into CASSERVNIQYF.

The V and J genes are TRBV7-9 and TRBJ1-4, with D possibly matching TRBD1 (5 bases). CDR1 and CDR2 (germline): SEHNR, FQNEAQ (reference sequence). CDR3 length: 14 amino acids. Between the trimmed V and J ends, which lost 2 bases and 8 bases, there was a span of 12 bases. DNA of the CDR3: TGTGCCAGCAGCTTAACGGGGGTGCGGGAAAAACTGTTTTTT. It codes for CASSLTGVREKLFF.

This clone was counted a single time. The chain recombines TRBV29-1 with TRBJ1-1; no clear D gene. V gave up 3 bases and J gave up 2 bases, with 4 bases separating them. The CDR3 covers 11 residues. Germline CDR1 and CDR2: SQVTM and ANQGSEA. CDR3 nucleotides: TGCAGCGTTGAGGGCAACACTGAAGCTTTCTTT. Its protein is CSVEGNTEAFF.

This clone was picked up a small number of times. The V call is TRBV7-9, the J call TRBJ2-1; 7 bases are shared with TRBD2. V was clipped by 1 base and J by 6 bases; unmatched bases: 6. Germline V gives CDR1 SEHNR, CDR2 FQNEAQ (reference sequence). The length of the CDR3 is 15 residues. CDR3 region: CASSLDGTGGNEQFF. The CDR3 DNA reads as TGTGCCAGCAGCTTAGACGGAACGGGGGGCAATGAGCAGTTCTTC.

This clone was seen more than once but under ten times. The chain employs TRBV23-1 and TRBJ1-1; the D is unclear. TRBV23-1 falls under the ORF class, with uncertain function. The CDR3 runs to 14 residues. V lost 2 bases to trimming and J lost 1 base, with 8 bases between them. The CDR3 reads CASSQEGENTEAFF. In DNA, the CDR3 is TGCGCCAGCAGTCAAGAGGGTGAGAACACTGAAGCTTTCTTT.

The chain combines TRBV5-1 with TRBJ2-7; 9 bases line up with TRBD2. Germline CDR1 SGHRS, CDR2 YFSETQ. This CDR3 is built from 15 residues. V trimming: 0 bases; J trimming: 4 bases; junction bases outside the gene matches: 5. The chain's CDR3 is CASSLDLLAGYEQYF. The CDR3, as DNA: TGCGCCAGCAGCTTGGATCTCCTAGCGGGATACGAGCAGTACTTC. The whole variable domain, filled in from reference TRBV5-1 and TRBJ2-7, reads KAGVTQTPRYLIKTRGQQVTLSCSPISGHRSVSWYQQTPGQGLQFLFEYFSETQRNKGNFPGRFSGRQFSNSRSEMNVSTLELGDSALYLCASSLDLLAGYEQYFGPGTRLTVT.

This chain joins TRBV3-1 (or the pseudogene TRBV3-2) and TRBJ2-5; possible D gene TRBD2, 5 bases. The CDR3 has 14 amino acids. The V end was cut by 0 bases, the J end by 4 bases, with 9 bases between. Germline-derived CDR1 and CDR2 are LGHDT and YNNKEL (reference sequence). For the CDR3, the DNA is TGTGCCAGCAGCCAAGATACGGCGGGAGAGACCCAGTACTTC. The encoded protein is CASSQDTAGETQYF.

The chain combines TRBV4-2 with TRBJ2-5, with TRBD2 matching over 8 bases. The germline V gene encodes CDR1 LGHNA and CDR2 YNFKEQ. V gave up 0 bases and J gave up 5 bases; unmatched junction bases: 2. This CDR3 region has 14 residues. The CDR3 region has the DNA TGTGCCAGCAGCCAAGAACGGGGGGGGGAGACCCAGTACTTC. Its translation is CASSQERGGETQYF.

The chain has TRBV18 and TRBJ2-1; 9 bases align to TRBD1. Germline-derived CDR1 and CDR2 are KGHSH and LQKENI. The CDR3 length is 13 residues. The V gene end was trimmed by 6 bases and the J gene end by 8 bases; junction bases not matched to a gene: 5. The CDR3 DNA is TGTGCCAGCTCCCCCGGGACAGGGTATGAGCAGTTCTTC. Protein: CASSPGTGYEQFF.

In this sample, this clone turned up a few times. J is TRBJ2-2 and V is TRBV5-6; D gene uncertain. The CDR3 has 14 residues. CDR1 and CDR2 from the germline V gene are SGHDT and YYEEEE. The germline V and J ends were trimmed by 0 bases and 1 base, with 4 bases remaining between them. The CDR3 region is CASSLARNTGELFF. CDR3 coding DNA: TGTGCCAGCAGCTTGGCCAGGAACACCGGGGAGCTGTTTTTT. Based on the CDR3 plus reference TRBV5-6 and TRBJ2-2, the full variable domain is DAGVTQSPTHLIKTRGQQVTLRCSPKSGHDTVSWYQQALGQGPQFIFQYYEEEERQRGNFPDRFSGHQFPNYSSELNVNALLLGDSALYLCASSLARNTGELFFGEGSRLTVL.

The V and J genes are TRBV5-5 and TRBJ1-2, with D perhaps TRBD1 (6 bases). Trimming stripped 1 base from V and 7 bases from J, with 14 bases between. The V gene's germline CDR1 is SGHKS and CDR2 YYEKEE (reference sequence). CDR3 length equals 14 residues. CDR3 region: CASSLSTGFSGYTF. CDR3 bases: TGTGCCAGCAGCTTGAGCACAGGGTTTTCTGGCTACACCTTC. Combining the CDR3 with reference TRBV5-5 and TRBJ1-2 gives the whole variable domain DAGVTQSPTHLIKTRGQQVTLRCSPISGHKSVSWYQQVLGQGPQFIFQYYEKEERGRGNFPDRFSARQFPNYSSELNVNALLLGDSALYLCASSLSTGFSGYTFGSGTRLTVV.

CDR3 in DNA: TGTGCCAGCTCACCCAACAGGGTAGAAAGGGGGCCCTATGGCTACACCTTC. Translating it yields CASSPNRVERGPYGYTF. This chain joins TRBV18 and TRBJ1-2; 7 bases agree with TRBD1. Per the germline V gene, CDR1 is KGHSH and CDR2 is LQKENI. With 3 bases clipped from V and 4 bases from J, the junction kept 14 bases outside the gene matches. The CDR3 extends over 17 amino acids.

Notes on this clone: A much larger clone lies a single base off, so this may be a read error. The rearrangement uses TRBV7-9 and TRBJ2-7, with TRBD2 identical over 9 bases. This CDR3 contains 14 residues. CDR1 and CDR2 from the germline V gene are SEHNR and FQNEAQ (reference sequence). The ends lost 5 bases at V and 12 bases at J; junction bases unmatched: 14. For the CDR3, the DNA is TGTGCCAGCAGCGCACCGACTCGCGGGGGGGCCGGGTACTTC. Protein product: CASSAPTRGGAGYF.

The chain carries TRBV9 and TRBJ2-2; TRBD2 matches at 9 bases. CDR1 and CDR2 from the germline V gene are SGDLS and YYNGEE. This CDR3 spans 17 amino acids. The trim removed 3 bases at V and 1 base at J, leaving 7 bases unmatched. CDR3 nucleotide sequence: TGTGCCAGCAGCGCCCGACGTAGCGGGAGGAACACCGGGGAGCTGTTTTTT. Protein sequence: CASSARRSGRNTGELFF.

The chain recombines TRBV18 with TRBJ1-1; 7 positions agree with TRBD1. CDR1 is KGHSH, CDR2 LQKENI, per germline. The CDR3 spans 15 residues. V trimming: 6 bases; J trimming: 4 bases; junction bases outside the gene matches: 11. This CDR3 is CASSGQGGSGTEAFF. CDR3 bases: TGTGCCAGCTCGGGTCAGGGGGGCTCTGGCACTGAAGCTTTCTTT.

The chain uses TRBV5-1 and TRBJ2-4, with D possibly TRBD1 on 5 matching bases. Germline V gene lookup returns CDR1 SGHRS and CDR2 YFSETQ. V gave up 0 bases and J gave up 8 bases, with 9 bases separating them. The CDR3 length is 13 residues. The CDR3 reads CASSLDRPDIQYF. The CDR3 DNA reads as TGCGCCAGCAGCTTGGACAGGCCAGACATTCAGTACTTC.